The 10 T cell receptor beta chains below all came from one sample that was sequenced in a study of T-cell memory formation after mild COVID-19. Via MiXCR, TCRdb re-called the 5' RACE reads, giving one row per CDR3 protein. The data show some 150,000 distinct CDR3 sequences, over 15% seen once. The specimen was PBMCs or a T cell subset sorted from them (not recorded which). These receptor sequences come from an adult woman who had mild COVID-19 (a few samples of this study predate the infection). Cell type and time point are not known.

This clonotype occurred many times. The chain is built from TRBV7-6 and TRBJ2-1; TRBD1 matches at 8 bases. The V gene end was trimmed by 2 bases and the J gene end by 5 bases; junction bases not matched to a gene: 8. CDR3 length: 16 amino acids. Germline-derived CDR1 and CDR2 are SGHVS and FNYEAQ. Here the CDR3 reads CASSLLGQGYDNEQFF. The CDR3 DNA is TGTGCCAGCAGCTTACTTGGACAGGGATATGACAATGAGCAGTTCTTC.

In this sample, this clonotype turned up a few times. The chain combines TRBV20-1 with TRBJ1-6, with 8 bases lining up with TRBD1. The junction had 10 bases not matched to a gene; V was cut back by 8 bases and J by 7 bases. This CDR3 is 14 amino acids long. Germline values: CDR1 DFQATT, CDR2 SNEGSKA (reference sequence). The CDR3 nucleotides are TGCAGTCCTACCGTTAACAGGGGGAATTCACCCCTCCACTTT. This encodes CSPTVNRGNSPLHF.

V gene TRBV24-1 combines with J gene TRBJ2-2, with D unresolved. Trimming cost V 5 bases and J 6 bases, with 9 bases left between them. CDR3 length equals 13 residues. Germline-derived CDR1 and CDR2 are KGHDR and SFDVKD. CDR3 in amino acids: CATSVYVAGELFF. The DNA of the CDR3 is TGTGCCACCAGTGTCTACGTGGCCGGGGAGCTGTTTTTT.

This clonotype has just a few counts. The J gene is TRBJ2-3, the V gene TRBV6-5; TRBD2 agrees at 10 bases. Germline-derived CDR1 and CDR2 are MNHEY and SVGAGI. CDR3 length: 16 amino acids. Unmatched junction bases numbered 6, after V lost 5 bases and J lost 1 base. CDR3 coding DNA: TGTGCCAGCAGTCCCTCTCTAGCGGGGGGCACAGATACGCAGTATTTT. It translates to CASSPSLAGGTDTQYF.

This clonotype was counted only a few times. This chain links TRBV20-1 with TRBJ1-5; no reliable D call. V gave up 3 bases and J gave up 4 bases, with 7 bases separating them. This CDR3 comprises 12 residues. Germline loops: CDR1 DFQATT, CDR2 SNEGSKA (reference sequence). CDR3 in DNA: TGCAGTGCTAGCGGGAGTAATCAGCCCCAGCATTTT. It translates to CSASGSNQPQHF.

The J gene is TRBJ2-1, the V gene TRBV7-2; 8 bases agree with TRBD2. The CDR3 contains 14 residues. V was pared by 8 bases and J by 9 bases, with 12 bases of the junction left unmatched. Germline CDR1 SGHTA, CDR2 FQGNSA. The CDR3 reads CASGPTRGVGEQFF. The CDR3 coding sequence is TGTGCCAGCGGACCCACGCGGGGGGTAGGTGAGCAGTTCTTC.

This clonotype was seen more than once but under ten times. The chain recombines TRBV12-3 or TRBV12-4 with TRBJ2-3, with unresolved D. V dropped 5 bases and J dropped 6 bases, with 6 bases sitting between them. This CDR3 contains 11 residues. The CDR3 nucleotides read TGTGCCAGCAGTCCCCAGGATACGCAGTATTTT. This sequence encodes CASSPQDTQYF.

This clonotype has only a few counts. The chain joins TRBV12-3 or TRBV12-4 to TRBJ1-2; 7 nucleotides line up with TRBD1. This CDR3 spans 13 amino acids. V dropped 5 bases and J dropped 5; count of bases not matched to a gene: 5. Here the CDR3 reads CASSLQGKYGYTF. CDR3 in DNA: TGTGCCAGCAGTCTACAGGGGAAATATGGCTACACCTTC.

Many counts were recorded for this clonotype. The V call is TRBV29-1, the J call TRBJ2-1, with 7 bases fitting TRBD1. This CDR3 has 13 residues. Germline V gives CDR1 SQVTM, CDR2 ANQGSEA. V lost 7 bases, J lost 2 bases, and 5 bases stayed unmatched. CDR3 sequence (DNA): TGCAGCGGACATGACAGGGCCTACAATGAGCAGTTCTTC. Translated, it gives CSGHDRAYNEQFF.

There are a few counts of this clonotype. This chain uses TRBV25-1 with TRBJ2-5, with 7 bases identical to TRBD2. The CDR3 is 15 amino acids. The V gene's germline CDR1 is MGHDK and CDR2 SYGVNS. Germline trimming cut 0 bases from V and 2 bases from J; bases unmatched to any gene: 3. The CDR3 nucleotides read TGTGCCAGCAGTGAATATGGGACTAAACAAGAGACCCAGTACTTC. Translated, it gives CASSEYGTKQETQYF.